Below are 4 T cell receptor beta chains sequenced from a single sample in a study of blood T cells in healthy people across ages. Alongside a J-beta primer mix, a sample-barcoded 5' primer served in a second PCR lasting about 6 to 11 cycles. MiXCR, run by TCRdb on the 5' RACE reads, gives a single entry per CDR3 protein. This sample has around 780,000 distinct CDR3 sequences, with 45% to 70% found just once. The source material was blood. The receptors stem from a man aged 40-49 years in good health.

The rearrangement joins TRBV12-3 or TRBV12-4 to TRBJ2-2; D gene uncertain. The CDR3 has 16 amino acids. V lost 5 bases and J 0 bases, leaving 13 bases between the germline ends. CDR3 residues: CASSGENGANTGELFF. The CDR3 DNA is TGTGCCAGCAGTGGCGAGAACGGAGCGAACACCGGGGAGCTGTTTTTT.

J is TRBJ2-7 and V is TRBV24-1, with D tentatively TRBD1 (5 bases). Germline V gives CDR1 KGHDR, CDR2 SFDVKD. The CDR3 runs 15 residues. Between the trimmed V and J ends, which lost 1 base and 6 bases, there was a span of 15 bases. CDR3 region: CATSDFAAGHLEQYF. The CDR3 DNA sequence: TGTGCCACCAGTGATTTTGCTGCAGGGCACCTCGAGCAGTACTTC.

This clonotype appeared a few times. This rearrangement joins TRBV25-1 to TRBJ2-1; perhaps TRBD1 as D (5 bases). Germline assignment: CDR1 MGHDK and CDR2 SYGVNS. Trimming removed 5 bases from V and 3 bases from J, with 11 bases in between. The CDR3 runs to 14 residues. CDR3 loop: CASSFSDSYNEQFF. CDR3 DNA sequence: TGTGCCAGCAGTTTCAGTGACAGCTACAATGAGCAGTTCTTC.

The J gene is TRBJ1-1, the V gene TRBV6-5; tentatively, D is TRBD1 (6 bases). Germline values: CDR1 MNHEY, CDR2 SVGAGI. V gave up 6 bases and J gave up 6 bases, with 14 bases separating them. The CDR3 has 13 amino acids. The CDR3 loop reads CASRPTGFAEAFF. The DNA for the CDR3 is TGTGCCAGCAGACCTACAGGGTTCGCTGAAGCTTTCTTT.